Below, one T cell receptor (beta chain) is given with its context. Its specificity is unknown. The study ran its PCR with 60 Vbeta and 13 Jbeta primers. Clones were sequenced by immunoSEQ multiplex PCR, and TCRdb holds only the in-frame ones, with some missing. There are some 160,000 clones in the sample; about 72% occur only once, and 2.1% lies in the top ten. The data were obtained in a study of cytomegalovirus exposure and HLA in healthy donors. Overall study findings and caveats: By a later analysis, the bulk of CMV-associated TCR beta chains appeared HLA-restricted. When presence/absence was analysed, sequencing depth was taken to be roughly uniform across donors. Indistinguishable V segments such as TRBV6-2 and TRBV6-3 were excluded. There were a few CMV-associated chains whose specificity for CMV antigens was confirmed in vitro.

J lost 5 bases, V lost 2 bases, and 7 bases had no gene match. Germline CDR1 SGHDN, CDR2 FVKESK. The CDR3 spans 15 residues. Sequenced: PBMCs. This sequence originates from a man aged 40-50 years in good health and CMV-seronegative. V gene TRBV14 combines with J gene TRBJ1-1, with TRBD1 identical over 8 bases. CDR3 DNA: TGTGCCAGCAGCCAACTAACAGGGGGAGGGACTGAAGCTTTCTTT. This translates into CASSQLTGGGTEAFF.